This TCR beta chain was sequenced for a study of response to subunit inactivated influenza vaccine. Comment on this clonotype: Its antigen is as yet unknown.

The V end was cut by 5 bases, the J end by 0 bases, with 5 bases between. The CDR3 length is 11 residues. Per germline, CDR1 SQVTM and CDR2 ANQGSEA. Study-level results: That few new T cells are recruited by each seasonal influenza vaccination was the authors' suggestion.

TCRdb itself ran the RT-PCR reads through MiXCR, one entry per CDR3 protein. The sample contains more than 500,000 distinct CDR3 sequences, about 11% of which appear only once. These data were also reused for a study on T cells expressing NK-cell markers. As that study records: Libraries used 5'RACE template switching adding universal primer site and UMIs. Investigators obtained TCR beta repertoires from sorted CD3+CD56+NKG2C+, CD3+CD56+NKG2C- and CD3+CD56-NKG2C+ T cells. Of the CD8+ T cells in five or six donors, roughly 1.0-7.0% belonged to dominant NKG2C+ clonotypes. The HCMV specificity of the expanded NKG2C+ T cell clones stayed unresolved.

The sample was PBMCs from blood, taken on the day of vaccination. The receptor comes from a man in his fifties who received an inactivated influenza vaccine. The chain joins TRBV29-1 to TRBJ2-7; D remains ambiguous. The CDR3 reads CSVRSSYEQYF. For the CDR3, the DNA is TGCAGCGTTAGAAGCTCCTACGAGCAGTACTTC.